The 26 T cell receptor beta chains listed next were all sequenced from one sample in a study of T cells after yellow fever vaccination (dated by TCRdb to about 2019). The treatment or condition label for this specimen denotes: live attenuated yellow fever vaccine strain. The library relied on 5' RACE. Sequencer: Illumina HiSeq 2500. TCRdb reanalyzed the raw reads on its own, using fastp at Q25 for trimming and MiXCR for clone calling, and kept in-frame beta chains. CDR3 protein sequences are deduplicated, and each keeps its most common genes and DNA. This sample gives around 360,000 distinct CDR3 sequences in total; 9.5% to 13% of them show up just once. The ten most abundant clones make up 15% to 20% of the sample. The sample consisted of PBMCs, taken on the day of the first yellow fever vaccination. These receptors originate from a man aged 18 to 30 who received the YFV17D yellow fever vaccine.

This clonotype was seen only a few times. The rearrangement uses TRBV7-9 and TRBJ1-2; perhaps TRBD1 as D (5 bases). The CDR3 contains 13 residues. Per germline, CDR1 SEHNR and CDR2 FQNEAQ (reference sequence). V lost 5 bases, J lost 2 bases, and 9 bases lay in between. CDR3 coding DNA: TGTGCCAGCAGCGACAACAGGAACTATGGCTACACCTTC. Translating gives CASSDNRNYGYTF.

This clonotype was seen only a few times. This chain connects TRBV6-5 to TRBJ1-2; TRBD1 might be the D (6 bases). Deletions cut 4 bases from V and 5 bases from J, with 11 bases between. Germline V gives CDR1 MNHEY, CDR2 SVGAGI. This CDR3 has 13 residues. CDR3 DNA: TGTGCCAGCAGTTTTCGACAGGTTTATGGCTACACCTTC. Its translation: CASSFRQVYGYTF.

The CDR3 sequence: CASSLETGDTQYF. The CDR3 DNA is TGTGCCAGCAGCTTAGAGACAGGAGATACGCAGTATTTT. The chain joins TRBV7-6 to TRBJ2-3; perhaps TRBD1 as D (6 bases). This CDR3 is built from 13 residues. Trimming took off 1 base at V and 5 bases at J, with 7 bases between the two ends. CDR1 SGHVS and CDR2 FNYEAQ come from the germline V gene.

This rearrangement joins TRBV5-1 to TRBJ1-2; possibly TRBD1 for D (6 bases). The V and J ends lost 4 bases and 4 bases respectively, with 8 bases between them. Germline V gene lookup returns CDR1 SGHRS and CDR2 YFSETQ. The length of the CDR3 is 12 residues. CDR3 protein: CASSEDSYGYTF. CDR3 DNA: TGCGCCAGCAGCGAGGACAGCTATGGCTACACCTTC.

The rearrangement links TRBV20-1 to TRBJ2-5; D uncertain. This CDR3 is built from 12 residues. V lost 2 bases and J lost 4, with 8 bases in between. The germline CDR1 and CDR2 sequences are DFQATT and SNEGSKA (reference sequence). The CDR3 reads CSARLGIETQYF. CDR3 DNA: TGCAGTGCTAGACTTGGGATAGAGACCCAGTACTTC.

V usage is TRBV20-1 and J usage is TRBJ2-1, with a tentative D call TRBD1 (5 bases). This CDR3 spans 13 amino acids. V was cut by 4 bases and J by 6 bases, with 13 bases left in between. The germline gives CDR1 DFQATT, CDR2 SNEGSKA (reference sequence). The CDR3 DNA reads as TGCAGTGCTAACCTAGGGGAAGGCAATGAGCAGTTCTTC. Translating it yields CSANLGEGNEQFF.

The table lists this clonotype with many counts. The chain has TRBV29-1 and TRBJ2-2; D is ambiguous. The CDR3 is 13 amino acids. Germline V gene lookup returns CDR1 SQVTM and CDR2 ANQGSEA. Trimming left V 3 bases short and J 0 bases short, with 5 bases between. The CDR3 region is CSVENANTGELFF. The CDR3 nucleotides read TGCAGCGTTGAGAACGCGAACACCGGGGAGCTGTTTTTT.

The chain is built from TRBV5-6 and TRBJ2-7, with D possibly matching TRBD1 (6 bases). V gave up 2 bases and J gave up 2 bases, with 17 bases separating them. In germline, CDR1 is SGHDT, CDR2 YYEEEE. The CDR3 has 16 amino acids. The CDR3 bases are TGTGCCAGCAGCTTTGATCCGGGACACTCCCCCTACGAGCAGTACTTC. Translating gives CASSFDPGHSPYEQYF.

This clonotype came up a few times. As DNA, the CDR3 is TGTGCCAGCAGCTTTGGCTACATCCAAGCCTATGGGGCTTTCTTT. Translated: CASSFGYIQAYGAFF. The V call is TRBV5-5, the J call TRBJ1-1; no definite D call. The CDR3 length is 15 residues. Germline V gene lookup returns CDR1 SGHKS and CDR2 YYEKEE (reference sequence). Trimming left V 2 bases short and J 11 bases short, with 22 bases between.

This chain links TRBV4-1 with TRBJ1-2; maybe TRBD1 (6 bases). The CDR3 runs to 15 residues. The germline V gene encodes CDR1 MGHRA and CDR2 YSYEKL. V lost 0 bases, J lost 3 bases, and 11 bases lay in between. The CDR3 DNA reads as TGCGCCAGCAGCCAAGATCTTTCAGGGGACTATGGCTACACCTTC. This sequence encodes CASSQDLSGDYGYTF.

The V and J genes are TRBV12-3 or TRBV12-4 and TRBJ2-5; tentatively, D is TRBD1 or TRBD2 (5 bases each). The V gene lost 4 bases and the J gene lost 7 bases, with 16 bases spanning the gap. The CDR3 is 14 amino acids. The CDR3 region is CASSSSGTPGTQYF. Written as DNA, the CDR3 is TGTGCCAGCAGTTCGTCAGGGACCCCTGGGACCCAGTACTTC.

This chain links TRBV5-6 with TRBJ1-6, with D perhaps TRBD1 (6 bases). The CDR3 runs 15 residues. In germline, CDR1 is SGHDT, CDR2 YYEEEE. Trimming removed 4 bases from V and 7 bases from J, with 15 bases in between. The CDR3 sequence is CASSRDILGNSPLHF. DNA of the CDR3: TGTGCCAGCAGCCGGGACATCTTAGGGAATTCACCCCTCCACTTT.

This clonotype has just a few counts. CDR3 amino acids: CASSEGVRWGRETQYF. In nucleotides, the CDR3 is TGTGCCAGCAGTGAAGGAGTGCGGTGGGGGCGGGAGACCCAGTACTTC. The chain recombines TRBV6-1 with TRBJ2-5; D might be TRBD1 (6 bases). V was cut by 1 base and J by 5 bases, with 17 bases left in between. Germline loops: CDR1 MNHNS, CDR2 SASEGT. This CDR3 contains 16 residues.

This clonotype was counted only a few times. The J gene is TRBJ2-3, the V gene TRBV7-9, with D possibly matching TRBD1 (5 bases). CDR1 and CDR2 from the germline V gene are SEHNR and FQNEAQ (reference sequence). There are 14 residues in the CDR3. Trimming cost V 5 bases and J 3 bases, with 12 bases left between them. This CDR3 is CASSHVGETDTQYF. The CDR3 DNA is TGTGCCAGCAGCCACGTAGGGGAAACAGATACGCAGTATTTT.

This chain joins TRBV20-1 and TRBJ1-3, with TRBD1 matching 12 bases. Germline CDR1 reads DFQATT; CDR2 reads SNEGSKA (reference sequence). CDR3 length equals 13 residues. The DNA for the CDR3 is TGCGGCGGGACAGGGGGCACTGGAAACACCATATATTTT. The encoded protein is CGGTGGTGNTIYF.

In its sample, this clonotype was seen a few times. The CDR3 spells CASSLDGAFYEQYF. The CDR3 nucleotides read TGTGCCAGCAGCTTGGACGGTGCCTTCTACGAGCAGTACTTC. The rearrangement links TRBV7-9 to TRBJ2-7; D remains unclear. The V end was cut by 3 bases, the J end by 3 bases, with 12 bases between. The CDR3 extends over 14 amino acids. Per the germline V gene, CDR1 is SEHNR and CDR2 is FQNEAQ (reference sequence). The variable domain in full, completed from reference TRBV7-9 and TRBJ2-7, reads DTGVSQNPRHKITKRGQNVTFRCDPISEHNRLYWYRQTLGQGPEFLTYFQNEAQLEKSRLLSDRFSAERPKGSFSTLEIQRTEQGDSAMYLCASSLDGAFYEQYFGPGTRLTVT.

This clonotype was counted a few times. CDR3 sequence reads: CASSLEGGGGTDTQYF. The DNA for the CDR3 is TGCGCCAGCAGCTTGGAAGGGGGGGGAGGCACAGATACGCAGTATTTT. The rearrangement uses TRBV5-1 and TRBJ2-3; a weak D match, TRBD2 (7 bases). The germline V gene encodes CDR1 SGHRS and CDR2 YFSETQ. The V end was cut by 0 bases, the J end by 1 base, with 12 bases between. The CDR3 is made up of 16 amino acids.

This clonotype came up many times. This rearrangement joins TRBV9 to TRBJ2-3, with unresolved D. Trimming pared 3 bases from V and 2 bases from J, leaving 10 bases between. CDR1 is SGDLS and CDR2 is YYNGEE in the germline V gene. The CDR3 has 14 residues. The CDR3 coding sequence is TGTGCCAGCAGCGGCCCGACCCCCACAGATACGCAGTATTTT. It translates to CASSGPTPTDTQYF.

This clonotype was picked up a small number of times. CDR3 protein: CASSLEGLRAEAFF. CDR3 in DNA: TGCGCCAGCAGCTTGGAAGGGTTGAGGGCTGAAGCTTTCTTT. V is TRBV5-1 and J is TRBJ1-1; D uncertain. Trimming left V 0 bases short and J 6 bases short, with 12 bases between. This CDR3 comprises 14 residues. Germline-derived CDR1 and CDR2 are SGHRS and YFSETQ.

This clonotype showed up many times. This rearrangement joins TRBV2 to TRBJ1-2; 7 bases match TRBD1. This CDR3 contains 14 residues. Germline V gene sequence: CDR1 SNHLY, CDR2 FYNNEI. Trimming removed 8 bases from V and 4 bases from J; junction bases left unmatched: 10. CDR3 in amino acids: CASLYLGQSYGYTF. The CDR3 DNA sequence: TGTGCCAGCCTTTATTTGGGACAGAGCTATGGCTACACCTTC.

This clonotype was recorded a few times. The CDR3 loop reads CASSVGGRGESPLHF. CDR3 nucleotides: TGTGCCAGCAGCGTAGGGGGCAGGGGTGAGTCACCCCTCCACTTT. The chain recombines TRBV9 with TRBJ1-6, with a possible D match to TRBD1 (6 bases). The length of the CDR3 is 15 residues. The germline V gene encodes CDR1 SGDLS and CDR2 YYNGEE. V was shortened by 0 bases and J by 10 bases, with 14 bases between the two germline ends.

In its sample, this clonotype was seen a few times. The rearrangement uses TRBV11-2 and TRBJ1-2; perhaps TRBD1 as D (6 bases). V shed 0 bases and J shed 4 bases, with 18 bases lying between them. Germline CDR1 and CDR2: SGHAT and FQNNGV. This CDR3 contains 17 residues. The CDR3 sequence is CASSLEGFGNRAYGYTF. The CDR3 bases are TGTGCCAGCAGCTTAGAAGGTTTTGGTAACAGGGCCTATGGCTACACCTTC.

This clonotype showed up just a few times. V and J are TRBV14 and TRBJ1-1, with 9 nucleotides matching TRBD1. This CDR3 has 15 residues. The germline gives CDR1 SGHDN, CDR2 FVKESK. Trimming removed 0 bases from V and 4 bases from J; junction bases left unmatched: 3. For the CDR3, the DNA is TGTGCCAGCAGCCAAGAAGGGACAGGGATCACTGAAGCTTTCTTT. Protein: CASSQEGTGITEAFF.

This clonotype was detected only a few times. The chain links TRBV20-1 to TRBJ2-7; the D is unclear. The V and J ends lost 0 bases and 2 bases respectively, with 11 bases between them. This CDR3 has 14 amino acids. CDR1 and CDR2 from the germline V gene are DFQATT and SNEGSKA (reference sequence). CDR3 sequence (DNA): TGCAGTGCTAGAGATCGTGTGGGGACCTACGAGCAGTACGTC. This codes for CSARDRVGTYEQYV.

The V gene is TRBV18, the J gene TRBJ2-7, with 9 bases matching TRBD1. Germline V gene sequence: CDR1 KGHSH, CDR2 LQKENI. V shed 3 bases, J shed 2 bases, and the junction held 5 bases outside the gene matches. The CDR3 consists of 15 residues. In DNA form, the CDR3 reads TGTGCCAGCTCACCGTGGACAGGGGCAGCCTACGAGCAGTACTTC. This sequence encodes CASSPWTGAAYEQYF. The whole variable domain, remainder taken from reference TRBV18 and TRBJ2-7, is NAGVMQNPRHLVRRRGQEARLRCSPMKGHSHVYWYRQLPEEGLKFMVYLQKENIIDESGMPKERFSAEFPKEGPSILRIQQVVRGDSAAYFCASSPWTGAAYEQYFGPGTRLTVT.

This clonotype was observed many times. The chain employs TRBV5-1 and TRBJ1-6, with 8 bases that match TRBD1. The length of the CDR3 is 14 residues. Trimming at V came to 4 bases and at J to 9 bases, leaving 6 bases not matched to a gene. Germline values: CDR1 SGHRS, CDR2 YFSETQ. CDR3 sequence: CASSPGQDSSPLHF. The CDR3 DNA sequence: TGCGCCAGCAGCCCGGGACAGGACAGTTCACCCCTCCACTTT.